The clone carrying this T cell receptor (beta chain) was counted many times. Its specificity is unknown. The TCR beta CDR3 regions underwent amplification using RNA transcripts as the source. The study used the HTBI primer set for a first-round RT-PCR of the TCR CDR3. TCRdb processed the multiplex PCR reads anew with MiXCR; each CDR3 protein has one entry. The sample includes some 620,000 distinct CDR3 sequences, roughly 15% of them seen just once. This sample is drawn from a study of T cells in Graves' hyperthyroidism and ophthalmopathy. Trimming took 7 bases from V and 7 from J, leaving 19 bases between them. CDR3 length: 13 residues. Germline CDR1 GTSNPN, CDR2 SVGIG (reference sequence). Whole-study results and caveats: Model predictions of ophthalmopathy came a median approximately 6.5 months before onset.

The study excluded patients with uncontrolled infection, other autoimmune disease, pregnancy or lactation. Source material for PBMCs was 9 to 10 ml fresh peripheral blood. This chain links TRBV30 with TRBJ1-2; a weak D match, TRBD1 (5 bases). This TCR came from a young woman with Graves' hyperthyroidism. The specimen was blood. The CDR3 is CASAGQGARGYTF. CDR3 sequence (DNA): TGTGCCTCCGCGGGGCAGGGCGCCCGTGGCTACACCTTC.